These 10 T cell receptor beta chains originate from one sample sequenced in a study of early T cells in non-severe SARS-CoV-2 infection. TCRdb passed the 5' RACE reads through MiXCR, listing each CDR3 protein once. The sample lists 35,000 to 45,000 distinct CDR3 sequences, 10% to 15% occurring once. Material for sequencing was whole blood. These receptors came from an adult who was a healthcare worker with PCR-confirmed SARS-CoV-2 infection or an uninfected control (not recorded which).

The chain combines TRBV7-6 with TRBJ2-5, with D perhaps matching TRBD2 (6 bases). CDR1 and CDR2 from the germline V gene are SGHVS and FNYEAQ. The CDR3 contains 12 residues. Trimming took 8 bases from V and 5 from J, leaving 12 bases between them. The CDR3 coding sequence is TGTGCCAGCGCCGTAGGGAGGGAGACCCAGTACTTC. Translation: CASAVGRETQYF.

This clonotype was observed a few times. The gene calls are TRBV6-6 and TRBJ2-3; TRBD2 matches 8 bases. CDR3 length equals 17 residues. Germline CDR1 is MNHNY and CDR2 is SVGAGI (reference sequence). After removal of 0 bases from V and 4 bases from J, the junction contained 9 bases not matched to a gene. The CDR3 DNA sequence: TGTGCCAGCAGTTACTCAGTGGTCGGGGGGGTGGCAGATACGCAGTATTTT. This codes for CASSYSVVGGVADTQYF.

This clonotype was recorded at least ten times. V and J are TRBV20-1 and TRBJ2-4; 7 bases map to TRBD1. This CDR3 is 16 amino acids long. J gave up 0 bases and V 5 bases, and 10 bases lay outside the gene matches. Per the germline V gene, CDR1 is DFQATT and CDR2 is SNEGSKA (reference sequence). The CDR3 loop is CSADGTAIIAKNIQYF. DNA of the CDR3: TGCAGTGCTGACGGGACAGCCATCATAGCCAAAAACATTCAGTACTTC.

This clonotype has ten or more counts. The rearrangement uses TRBV20-1 and TRBJ2-7, with 13 nucleotides matching TRBD2. Trimming removed 3 bases from V and 2 bases from J; junction bases left unmatched: 4. Germline CDR1 is DFQATT and CDR2 is SNEGSKA (reference sequence). CDR3 length equals 15 residues. The CDR3 protein is CSAREGLAGPYEQYF. CDR3 DNA sequence: TGCAGTGCTAGGGAGGGACTAGCGGGACCCTACGAGCAGTACTTC.

This clonotype was recorded a few times. J is TRBJ2-7 and V is TRBV2, with D hard to call. CDR3 length equals 12 residues. V was cut by 7 bases and J by 1 base, with 8 bases left in between. Germline V lookup: CDR1 SNHLY, CDR2 FYNNEI. The CDR3 reads CASTTDSYEQYF. The CDR3 bases are TGTGCCAGCACTACGGATTCCTACGAGCAGTACTTC.

This chain links TRBV4-1 with TRBJ2-7; TRBD2 aligns across 9 bases. The CDR3 totals 15 residues. CDR1 and CDR2 (germline): MGHRA, YSYEKL. Germline trimming cut 1 base from V and 4 bases from J; bases unmatched to any gene: 5. The CDR3 here is CASSQASGAFYEQYF. The CDR3 nucleotides are TGCGCCAGCAGCCAAGCTAGCGGGGCATTTTACGAGCAGTACTTC.

This clonotype was observed at least ten times. The chain carries TRBV6-5 and TRBJ1-5; 7 bases match TRBD1. V dropped 6 bases and J dropped 6; count of bases not matched to a gene: 5. CDR3 length equals 13 residues. Germline V lookup: CDR1 MNHEY, CDR2 SVGAGI. CDR3 sequence reads: CASRRTGSQPQHF. The CDR3 bases are TGTGCCAGCAGAAGGACAGGTAGTCAGCCCCAGCATTTT.

The rearrangement joins TRBV7-2 to TRBJ2-7, with 12 bases aligning to TRBD2. Germline CDR1 reads SGHTA; CDR2 reads FQGNSA. J was trimmed by 2 bases and V by 4 bases; bases with no gene match: 6. The CDR3 has 16 residues. The CDR3 nucleotides are TGTGCCAGCAGCTCCACTCGGACTAGCGGGGCCTACGAGCAGTACTTC. It codes for CASSSTRTSGAYEQYF.

This clonotype showed up just a few times. The rearrangement uses TRBV5-1 and TRBJ2-5; 8 bases fit TRBD2. Germline loops: CDR1 SGHRS, CDR2 YFSETQ. V trimming: 0 bases; J trimming: 4 bases; junction bases outside the gene matches: 5. This CDR3 spans 15 amino acids. The CDR3 region has the DNA TGCGCCAGCAGCTTGGACCGGGAGGGCCGAGAGACCCAGTACTTC. Translation gives CASSLDREGRETQYF.

This clonotype was counted between two and nine times. The CDR3, as DNA: TGCAGTGCCCGGATGAGGCGGGAGGGGTCAGATACGCAGTATTTT. Translation: CSARMRREGSDTQYF. The J gene is TRBJ2-3, the V gene TRBV20-1; 9 nucleotides agree with TRBD2. Germline trimming cut 6 bases from V and 4 bases from J; bases unmatched to any gene: 11. CDR1 DFQATT and CDR2 SNEGSKA come from the germline V gene (reference sequence). The CDR3 covers 15 residues.